The 27 T cell receptor beta chains below come from one sample, sequenced in a study of CD4 T cells in relation to SARS-CoV-2 and coronaviruses. The unexposed donors gave CD4+ T cells in about 2011-2019, prior to COVID-19. Isolation of CD4+ T cells took place after around eleven days in culture. Generated by immunoSEQ multiplex PCR, the TCRdb table keeps only in-frame clones and is missing some. The table lists 20,000 to 25,000 clones, about 80% of them singletons. Their antigens are not known. Input material: CD4+ T cells from PBMCs, cultured in vitro. These receptors all stem from a human donor in good health.

A single count supports this clone. The rearrangement links TRBV24-1 to TRBJ2-4; TRBD1 agrees at 9 bases. CDR3 length: 15 amino acids. The J segment lost 6 bases and the V segment lost 3 bases, leaving 5 bases of the junction unmatched. In germline, CDR1 is KGHDR, CDR2 SFDVKD. The CDR3 DNA reads TGTGCCACCAGTGATCCACAGGGGGCGGGAAACATTCAGTACTTC. Its protein is CATSDPQGAGNIQYF.

V is TRBV11-2 and J is TRBJ2-7, with D uncertain. The CDR3 sequence is 11 residues long. Germline loops: CDR1 SGHAT, CDR2 FQNNGV. Trimming took off 4 bases at V and 6 bases at J, with 7 bases between the two ends. DNA of the CDR3: TGTGCCAGCAGCTCCGGTGCCGAGCAGTACTTC. Translation: CASSSGAEQYF.

V usage is TRBV7-9 and J usage is TRBJ1-4; TRBD1 matches at 7 bases. Per the germline V gene, CDR1 is SEHNR and CDR2 is FQNEAQ (reference sequence). V lost 5 bases to trimming and J lost 7 bases; unmatched junction nucleotides: 7. The CDR3 extends over 14 amino acids. The DNA for the CDR3 is TGTGCCAGCAGCCGGGGGACAGATGGTGAAAAACTGTTTTTT. Translated, it gives CASSRGTDGEKLFF.

This clone was seen only once. This chain connects TRBV7-8 to TRBJ2-5, with 9 bases matching TRBD1. J was trimmed by 1 base and V by 6 bases; bases with no gene match: 6. CDR3 length equals 15 residues. Germline values: CDR1 SGHVS, CDR2 FQNEAQ. The CDR3 protein is CASRGGTGSQETQYF. CDR3 coding DNA: TGTGCCAGCAGAGGAGGGACAGGGTCCCAAGAGACCCAGTACTTC. Drawing the rest from reference TRBV7-8 and TRBJ2-5, the complete variable domain is GAGVSQSPRYKVAKRGQDVALRCDPISGHVSLFWYQQALGQGPEFLTYFQNEAQLDKSGLPSDRFFAERPEGSVSTLKIQRTQQEDSAVYLCASRGGTGSQETQYFGPGTRLLVL.

The V gene is TRBV6-5, the J gene TRBJ2-1; D is perhaps TRBD2 (5 bases). Trimming pared 4 bases from V and 3 bases from J, leaving 13 bases between. Germline loops: CDR1 MNHEY, CDR2 SVGAGI. There are 15 residues in the CDR3. The CDR3 bases are TGTGCCAGCAGTTTCCGGGGATCGGGCTACAATGAGCAGTTCTTC. It encodes CASSFRGSGYNEQFF.

The rearrangement links TRBV3-1 (or the pseudogene TRBV3-2) to TRBJ1-2, with D possibly being TRBD1 (5 bases). The CDR3 spans 14 residues. Deletions cut 1 base from V and 2 bases from J, with 8 bases between. CDR1 and CDR2 (germline): LGHDT, YNNKEL (reference sequence). The CDR3 region has the DNA TGTGCCAGCAGCCAAGCGGGGCTAAACTATGGCTACACCTTC. This codes for CASSQAGLNYGYTF.

This rearrangement joins TRBV10-3 to TRBJ1-4; 10 bases map to TRBD1. The J segment lost 10 bases and the V segment lost 3 bases, leaving 8 bases of the junction unmatched. The CDR3 sequence is 15 residues long. Germline CDR1 is ENHRY and CDR2 is SYGVKD. CDR3 sequence reads: CAISDGTGEAVKLFF. CDR3 nucleotide sequence: TGTGCCATCAGTGACGGGACAGGGGAGGCGGTAAAACTGTTTTTT.

The V gene is TRBV10-1, the J gene TRBJ2-3; 14 bases agree with TRBD2. With 10 bases clipped from V and 2 bases from J, the junction kept 5 bases outside the gene matches. The CDR3 is 15 amino acids. From germline, CDR1 is WNHNN and CDR2 SYGVQD (reference sequence). CDR3 DNA sequence: TGCGCCATCCCGGGACTAGCGGGAGTCACAGATACGCAGTATTTT. It codes for CAIPGLAGVTDTQYF.

The CDR3 DNA reads TGTGCCACCAGTGACAGGTATGGCTACACCTTC. This sequence encodes CATSDRYGYTF. V is TRBV24-1 and J is TRBJ1-2; D not certain. This CDR3 region has 11 residues. Germline CDR1 is KGHDR and CDR2 is SFDVKD. Trimming took 4 bases from V and 5 from J, leaving 4 bases between them.

Only a few counts were recorded for this clone. The rearrangement uses TRBV9 and TRBJ1-1, with D unclear. Trimming removed 4 bases at V and 1 base at J, with 2 bases between. The germline gives CDR1 SGDLS, CDR2 YYNGEE. CDR3 length: 11 amino acids. This chain's CDR3 is CASSPNTEAFF. CDR3 sequence (DNA): TGTGCCAGCAGCCCGAACACTGAAGCTTTCTTT.

This clone was recorded only once. This chain uses TRBV7-9 with TRBJ2-2, with D possibly being TRBD2 (5 bases). V was trimmed by 8 bases and J by 6 bases, leaving 16 bases between them. Germline V gene sequence: CDR1 SEHNR, CDR2 FQNEAQ (reference sequence). The CDR3 has 14 amino acids. CDR3 sequence: CASQSSGMAGELFF. The CDR3 DNA reads TGTGCCAGCCAAAGTTCCGGGATGGCCGGGGAGCTGTTTTTT.

The chain combines TRBV19 with TRBJ2-5; 12 positions match TRBD2. This CDR3 is 16 amino acids long. CDR1 and CDR2 (germline): LNHDA, SQIVND (reference sequence). After removal of 5 bases from V and 0 bases from J, the junction contained 4 bases not matched to a gene. The CDR3 reads CASSVGLAGNQETQYF. CDR3 coding DNA: TGTGCCAGTAGTGTTGGACTAGCGGGAAACCAAGAGACCCAGTACTTC. Looking up the rest from reference TRBV19 and TRBJ2-5 gives the full variable domain: DGGITQSPKYLFRKEGQNVTLSCEQNLNHDAMYWYRQDPGQGLRLIYYSQIVNDFQKGDIAEGYSVSREKKESFPLTVTSAQKNPTAFYLCASSVGLAGNQETQYFGPGTRLLVL.

The rearrangement links TRBV7-2 to TRBJ1-2; D gene ambiguous. Trimming stripped 5 bases from V and 8 bases from J, with 15 bases between. CDR3 length: 13 amino acids. CDR1 and CDR2 (germline): SGHTA, FQGNSA. The CDR3 nucleotides are TGTGCCAGCAGCCTACAGTCCCCGGGGGGCTACACCTTC. This sequence encodes CASSLQSPGGYTF.

J is TRBJ2-3 and V is TRBV25-1; 8 bases map to TRBD1. From germline, CDR1 is MGHDK and CDR2 SYGVNS. Unmatched junction bases numbered 7, after V lost 3 bases and J lost 5 bases. The CDR3 consists of 15 residues. As DNA, the CDR3 is TGTGCCAGCAGTGACAGGGGGCGAGTGATAGATACGCAGTATTTT. Translation gives CASSDRGRVIDTQYF.

The chain recombines TRBV28 with TRBJ2-7; a weak D match, TRBD2 (7 bases). The germline V and J ends were trimmed by 3 bases and 6 bases, with 18 bases remaining between them. This CDR3 has 15 amino acids. The germline gives CDR1 MDHEN, CDR2 SYDVKM. The chain's CDR3 is CASSFLFGGGIEQYF. The CDR3 coding sequence is TGTGCCAGCAGTTTCCTCTTCGGCGGGGGCATCGAGCAGTACTTC.

The chain employs TRBV19 and TRBJ2-3; no clear D. This CDR3 spans 10 amino acids. Per germline, CDR1 LNHDA and CDR2 SQIVND (reference sequence). Trimming shortened V by 10 bases and J by 3 bases, and 5 bases separated the two germline ends. DNA of the CDR3: TGTGCCACCGGGACAGATACGCAGTATTTT. Protein product: CATGTDTQYF.

The rearrangement uses TRBV6-4 and TRBJ2-5; D may correspond to TRBD1 or TRBD2 (5 bases each). Trimming removed 0 bases at V and 5 bases at J, with 13 bases between. Germline lookup yields CDR1 MRHNA and CDR2 SNTAGT. The length of the CDR3 is 15 residues. DNA for the CDR3: TGTGCCAGCAGTGACTCATATCGTTGGGGGGAGACCCAGTACTTC. It translates to CASSDSYRWGETQYF.

The chain uses TRBV10-3 and TRBJ2-7; the D is unclear. The CDR3 totals 17 residues. The V gene's germline CDR1 is ENHRY and CDR2 SYGVKD. Trimming removed 2 bases at V and 3 bases at J, with 20 bases between. CDR3 loop: CAISEPRSYSGNYEQYF. The CDR3 DNA is TGTGCCATCAGTGAGCCCCGCTCGTACTCAGGAAACTACGAGCAGTACTTC.

V gene TRBV4-1 combines with J gene TRBJ1-5; maybe TRBD1 (5 bases). The length of the CDR3 is 15 residues. Germline lookup yields CDR1 MGHRA and CDR2 YSYEKL. V lost 0 bases, J lost 7 bases, and 13 bases lay in between. The CDR3 DNA is TGCGCCAGCAGCCAAGAGGTCCGGGGGACCCAGCCCCAGCATTTT. Translating it yields CASSQEVRGTQPQHF.

The chain carries TRBV19 and TRBJ1-1; a weak D match, TRBD1 (5 bases). CDR1 is LNHDA, CDR2 SQIVND, per germline (reference sequence). The CDR3 contains 14 residues. Trimming took off 6 bases at V and 0 bases at J, with 11 bases between the two ends. CDR3 sequence: CASRTGTMNTEAFF. CDR3 nucleotide sequence: TGTGCCAGTAGAACGGGGACCATGAACACTGAAGCTTTCTTT.

J is TRBJ2-7 and V is TRBV18, with D unresolved. The length of the CDR3 is 12 residues. Germline loops: CDR1 KGHSH, CDR2 LQKENI. Trimming took off 5 bases at V and 0 bases at J, with 5 bases between the two ends. CDR3 loop: CASSAASYEQYF. The CDR3 bases are TGTGCCAGCTCAGCAGCCTCCTACGAGCAGTACTTC.

The rearrangement uses TRBV10-3 and TRBJ1-1; D perhaps matches TRBD1 (5 bases). Germline lookup yields CDR1 ENHRY and CDR2 SYGVKD. Deletions cut 2 bases from V and 3 bases from J, with 10 bases between. This CDR3 contains 14 residues. The CDR3 DNA reads as TGTGCCATCAGTGAGGGGGGGGACTACACTGAAGCTTTCTTT. This gives the protein CAISEGGDYTEAFF.

This clone was counted only a few times. This chain uses TRBV7-3 with TRBJ2-2; D is unclear. CDR3 length: 11 amino acids. Trimming cost V 0 bases and J 7 bases, with 0 bases left between them. Germline loops: CDR1 SGHTA, CDR2 FQGTGA. As DNA, the CDR3 is TGTGCCAGCAGCTTAACCGGGGAGCTGTTTTTT. Its translation: CASSLTGELFF.

The CDR3 protein is CASSIGTGGGEETQYF. The CDR3, as DNA: TGTGCCAGTAGTATAGGAACAGGGGGCGGGGAAGAGACCCAGTACTTC. The chain combines TRBV19 with TRBJ2-5; 9 bases align to TRBD1. Trimming at V came to 1 base and at J to 3 bases, leaving 6 bases not matched to a gene. Germline CDR1 reads LNHDA; CDR2 reads SQIVND (reference sequence). The length of the CDR3 is 16 residues.

The chain carries TRBV27 and TRBJ2-3, with TRBD2 matching over 9 bases. With 7 bases clipped from V and 2 bases from J, the junction kept 7 bases outside the gene matches. The CDR3 is 15 amino acids. Germline V gene lookup returns CDR1 MNHEY and CDR2 SMNVEV (reference sequence). CDR3 amino acids: CASTQTSGYTDTQYF. The CDR3, as DNA: TGTGCCAGCACCCAGACTAGCGGCTACACAGATACGCAGTATTTT.

This clone was observed a few times. The chain employs TRBV10-1 and TRBJ2-7; 8 nucleotides match TRBD2. V shed 4 bases and J 2 bases; nucleotides not matched to a gene: 4. The germline CDR1 and CDR2 sequences are WNHNN and SYGVQD (reference sequence). This CDR3 region has 14 residues. The CDR3 nucleotides are TGCGCCAGCAGTGTAGGGACTAGTACCTACGAGCAGTACTTC. The encoded protein is CASSVGTSTYEQYF.

The J gene is TRBJ2-1, the V gene TRBV18; a weak D match, TRBD1 (6 bases). The length of the CDR3 is 18 residues. CDR1 and CDR2 from the germline V gene are KGHSH and LQKENI. V lost 3 bases, J lost 5 bases, and 23 bases lay in between. CDR3 nucleotide sequence: TGTGCCAGCTCACCCTTCGAGGACAGCCTAGGAGGTGACAATGAGCAGTTCTTC. It yields the protein CASSPFEDSLGGDNEQFF.